Listed below are T cell receptor beta chains from one sample, sequenced in a study of blood T cells in healthy people across ages. TCRdb passed the 5' RACE reads through MiXCR, listing each CDR3 protein once. The table includes some 1,800,000 distinct CDR3 sequences, about 39% detected once. Sequenced material: blood. The receptors were sampled from a human donor in good health. CDR3s include the opening cysteine and the closing phenylalanine or tryptophan. Each record gives: clone size, J gene, D gene, CDR3 length, V gene, CDR3 protein, CDR3 DNA. D genes are given only for firm matches. Clone size is stated in some rows and not others, as once, few, many or a class when expanded.

abundance: few; j_gene: TRBJ2-1; d_gene: NA; len: 18; v_gene: TRBV4-2; CDR3aa: CASSQAPLDVARGNEQFF; CDR3nt: TGTGCCAGCAGCCAAGCCCCACTAGACGTCGCTAGGGGCAATGAGCAGTTCTTC
abundance: NA; j_gene: TRBJ2-1; d_gene: TRBD2; len: 19; v_gene: TRBV11-3; CDR3aa: CASSSIGGPWTSEHNEQFF; CDR3nt: TGTGCCAGCAGCTCCATCGGGGGACCATGGACTAGCGAGCACAATGAGCAGTTCTTC
abundance: NA; j_gene: TRBJ1-1; d_gene: NA; len: 14; v_gene: TRBV4-3; CDR3aa: CASSPSLGITEAFF; CDR3nt: TGCGCCAGCAGCCCTTCTCTAGGTATCACTGAAGCTTTCTTT
abundance: NA; j_gene: TRBJ1-1; d_gene: NA; len: 14; v_gene: TRBV5-1; CDR3aa: CASSPYGLTLEAFF; CDR3nt: TGCGCCAGCAGCCCCTACGGACTTACACTGGAAGCTTTCTTT
abundance: few; j_gene: TRBJ2-7; d_gene: NA; len: 15; v_gene: TRBV28; CDR3aa: CASTQPSGRLYEQYF; CDR3nt: TGTGCCAGCACCCAGCCATCGGGAAGGCTCTACGAGCAGTACTTC
abundance: NA; j_gene: TRBJ1-6; d_gene: NA; len: 14; v_gene: TRBV6-5; CDR3aa: CASSYLPHSSPLHF; CDR3nt: TGTGCCAGCAGTTACCTTCCCCACTCGTCACCCCTCCACTTT
abundance: few; j_gene: TRBJ1-1; d_gene: NA; len: 16; v_gene: TRBV12-3/TRBV12-4; CDR3aa: CASSPMRRLRSTEAFF; CDR3nt: TGTGCCAGCAGTCCCATGAGGCGGTTGCGGAGCACTGAAGCTTTCTTT
abundance: NA; j_gene: TRBJ1-2; d_gene: NA; len: 13; v_gene: TRBV10-3; CDR3aa: CAISDGLRNGYTF; CDR3nt: TGTGCCATCAGTGACGGGCTCAGGAATGGCTACACCTTC
abundance: many; j_gene: TRBJ2-7; d_gene: TRBD1; len: 13; v_gene: TRBV7-7; CDR3aa: CASSRQGAGEQYF; CDR3nt: TGTGCCAGCAGCCGACAGGGGGCGGGGGAGCAGTACTTC
abundance: few; j_gene: TRBJ1-2; d_gene: NA; len: 15; v_gene: TRBV2; CDR3aa: CASSEAEGYRYGYTF; CDR3nt: TGTGCCAGCAGTGAAGCGGAGGGGTATAGGTATGGCTACACCTTC
abundance: NA; j_gene: TRBJ1-6; d_gene: NA; len: 14; v_gene: TRBV27; CDR3aa: CASSPGQGSVSLHF; CDR3nt: TGTGCCAGCAGCCCGGGTCAGGGGAGCGTATCCCTCCACTTT
abundance: NA; j_gene: TRBJ2-1; d_gene: TRBD2; len: 16; v_gene: TRBV9; CDR3aa: CASSVYSGGLHNEQFF; CDR3nt: TGTGCCAGCAGCGTGTATAGCGGGGGGCTTCACAATGAGCAGTTCTTC
abundance: many; j_gene: TRBJ1-2; d_gene: NA; len: 11; v_gene: TRBV11-2; CDR3aa: CASRQGNGYTF; CDR3nt: TGTGCCAGCAGGCAAGGGAATGGCTACACCTTC
abundance: NA; j_gene: TRBJ2-1; d_gene: NA; len: 12; v_gene: TRBV12-5; CDR3aa: CASGPSGNEQFF; CDR3nt: TGTGCTAGTGGTCCGAGCGGGAATGAGCAGTTCTTC
abundance: few; j_gene: TRBJ1-5; d_gene: NA; len: 14; v_gene: TRBV9; CDR3aa: CASGTGYGGQPQHF; CDR3nt: TGTGCCAGCGGAACAGGGTACGGGGGTCAGCCCCAGCATTTT
abundance: few; j_gene: TRBJ1-2; d_gene: NA; len: 13; v_gene: TRBV6-5; CDR3aa: CASSYRGRLGYTF; CDR3nt: TGTGCCAGCAGTTACAGGGGCCGCTTGGGCTACACCTTC
abundance: NA; j_gene: TRBJ1-5; d_gene: NA; len: 16; v_gene: TRBV6-1; CDR3aa: CASKRVQGIISQPQHF; CDR3nt: TGTGCCAGCAAGCGGGTACAGGGCATCATCAGTCAGCCCCAGCATTTT
abundance: NA; j_gene: TRBJ1-5; d_gene: NA; len: 14; v_gene: TRBV20-1; CDR3aa: CSANLGGSNRPQHF; CDR3nt: TGCAGTGCTAATCTCGGTGGGAGCAATCGGCCCCAGCATTTT
abundance: NA; j_gene: TRBJ1-5; d_gene: NA; len: 12; v_gene: TRBV16; CDR3aa: CASSQYAQPQHF; CDR3nt: TGTGCCAGCAGCCAATATGCCCAGCCCCAGCATTTT
abundance: few; j_gene: TRBJ1-4; d_gene: TRBD1; len: 15; v_gene: TRBV20-1; CDR3aa: CSLQHSGTGDEKLFF; CDR3nt: TGCAGCTTACAACACTCCGGGACAGGGGATGAAAAACTGTTTTTT
abundance: NA; j_gene: TRBJ1-2; d_gene: TRBD1; len: 14; v_gene: TRBV7-3; CDR3aa: CASSLTRDRGGYTF; CDR3nt: TGTGCCAGCAGCTTAACGCGGGACAGGGGTGGCTACACCTTC
abundance: few; j_gene: TRBJ2-3; d_gene: NA; len: 15; v_gene: TRBV7-2; CDR3aa: CASSYLGGGADTQYF; CDR3nt: TGTGCCAGCAGCTATTTAGGGGGGGGAGCAGATACGCAGTATTTT
abundance: few; j_gene: TRBJ2-5; d_gene: NA; len: 13; v_gene: TRBV12-3/TRBV12-4; CDR3aa: CASSFRVPWTQYF; CDR3nt: TGTGCCAGCAGTTTCAGGGTCCCATGGACCCAGTACTTC
abundance: once; j_gene: TRBJ2-6; d_gene: TRBD2; len: 18; v_gene: TRBV11-1; CDR3aa: CASSWGGRTASGANVLTF; CDR3nt: TGTGCCAGCAGCTGGGGGGGACGGACGGCCTCTGGGGCCAACGTCCTGACTTTC
abundance: once; j_gene: TRBJ2-7; d_gene: NA; len: 14; v_gene: TRBV19; CDR3aa: CASSIIPQTYEQYF; CDR3nt: TGTGCCAGTAGTATTATTCCTCAAACCTACGAGCAGTACTTC
abundance: NA; j_gene: TRBJ2-4; d_gene: TRBD2; len: 15; v_gene: TRBV28; CDR3aa: CASSPWGLAVNIQYF; CDR3nt: TGTGCCAGCAGTCCCTGGGGACTAGCCGTGAACATTCAGTACTTC
abundance: NA; j_gene: TRBJ2-7; d_gene: NA; len: 14; v_gene: TRBV6-5; CDR3aa: CASSYSRSGYEQYF; CDR3nt: TGTGCCAGCAGTTACTCTCGGTCGGGCTACGAGCAGTACTTC
abundance: NA; j_gene: TRBJ1-6; d_gene: NA; len: 21; v_gene: TRBV9; CDR3aa: CASSAGGEGSGIEVGNSPLHF; CDR3nt: TGTGCCAGCAGCGCGGGGGGAGAGGGGTCAGGGATTGAGGTTGGAAATTCACCCCTCCACTTT
abundance: few; j_gene: TRBJ1-2; d_gene: TRBD1; len: 14; v_gene: TRBV20-1; CDR3aa: CSARRTGAIYGYTF; CDR3nt: TGCAGTGCTAGAAGGACAGGGGCGATCTATGGCTACACCTTC
abundance: NA; j_gene: TRBJ1-2; d_gene: NA; len: 11; v_gene: TRBV5-1; CDR3aa: CASSWWGGYTF; CDR3nt: TGCGCCAGCAGCTGGTGGGGAGGCTACACCTTC
abundance: NA; j_gene: TRBJ1-1; d_gene: NA; len: 16; v_gene: TRBV5-1; CDR3aa: CASSLVPGPMNTEAFF; CDR3nt: TGCGCCAGCAGCTTGGTTCCGGGACCGATGAACACTGAAGCTTTCTTT
abundance: many; j_gene: TRBJ2-7; d_gene: NA; len: 13; v_gene: TRBV5-1; CDR3aa: CASSLDGAYEQYF; CDR3nt: TGTGCCAGCAGCCTGGACGGAGCCTACGAGCAGTACTTC
abundance: NA; j_gene: TRBJ1-2; d_gene: NA; len: 14; v_gene: TRBV10-3; CDR3aa: CAISESVGNYGYTF; CDR3nt: TGTGCCATCAGTGAGTCAGTAGGGAACTATGGCTACACCTTC
abundance: NA; j_gene: TRBJ2-1; d_gene: NA; len: 15; v_gene: TRBV24-1; CDR3aa: CATSDLRGPYNEQFF; CDR3nt: TGTGCCACCAGTGATTTAAGGGGACCCTACAATGAGCAGTTCTTC
abundance: NA; j_gene: TRBJ2-1; d_gene: NA; len: 12; v_gene: TRBV7-2; CDR3aa: CASSTFYGEQFF; CDR3nt: TGTGCCAGCAGTACTTTCTACGGTGAGCAGTTCTTC
abundance: few; j_gene: TRBJ2-1; d_gene: NA; len: 13; v_gene: TRBV7-3; CDR3aa: CASSLDSPGEQFF; CDR3nt: TGTGCCAGCAGCTTAGATTCCCCGGGTGAGCAGTTCTTC
abundance: many; j_gene: TRBJ2-3; d_gene: NA; len: 14; v_gene: TRBV29-1; CDR3aa: CSVARQTSTDTQYF; CDR3nt: TGCAGCGTCGCAAGACAGACCTCCACAGATACGCAGTATTTT
abundance: NA; j_gene: TRBJ2-7; d_gene: TRBD1; len: 13; v_gene: TRBV12-3/TRBV12-4; CDR3aa: CASSWTGLNEQYF; CDR3nt: TGTGCCAGCAGTTGGACAGGGTTGAACGAGCAGTACTTC
abundance: NA; j_gene: TRBJ2-5; d_gene: TRBD2; len: 14; v_gene: TRBV25-1; CDR3aa: CASEATGHSGTRYF; CDR3nt: TGTGCCAGCGAGGCTACAGGCCACTCCGGGACTAGGTACTTC
abundance: NA; j_gene: TRBJ1-1; d_gene: NA; len: 14; v_gene: TRBV4-1; CDR3aa: CASSRGLGGTEAFF; CDR3nt: TGCGCCAGCAGCCGGGGCCTGGGGGGCACTGAAGCTTTCTTT
abundance: NA; j_gene: TRBJ1-5; d_gene: NA; len: 14; v_gene: TRBV6-5; CDR3aa: CASKDSYSNQPQHF; CDR3nt: TGTGCCAGCAAGGACAGCTATAGCAATCAGCCCCAGCATTTT
abundance: once; j_gene: TRBJ2-1; d_gene: NA; len: 15; v_gene: TRBV7-2; CDR3aa: CASSLVWGHYNEQFF; CDR3nt: TGTGCCAGCAGCTTAGTGTGGGGCCACTACAATGAGCAGTTCTTC
abundance: many; j_gene: TRBJ2-5; d_gene: NA; len: 15; v_gene: TRBV7-2; CDR3aa: CASSSIARGWETQYF; CDR3nt: TGTGCCAGCAGCTCGATTGCGAGAGGGTGGGAGACCCAGTACTTC
abundance: NA; j_gene: TRBJ2-6; d_gene: NA; len: 17; v_gene: TRBV13; CDR3aa: CASSLRWGTKGANVLTF; CDR3nt: TGTGCCAGCAGCTTAAGATGGGGAACTAAAGGGGCCAACGTCCTGACTTTC
abundance: NA; j_gene: TRBJ2-7; d_gene: TRBD1; len: 16; v_gene: TRBV4-1; CDR3aa: CASSQRDTGTGVEQYF; CDR3nt: TGCGCCAGCAGCCAAAGGGACACCGGGACAGGGGTCGAGCAGTACTTC
abundance: NA; j_gene: TRBJ1-1; d_gene: NA; len: 12; v_gene: TRBV7-9; CDR3aa: CASSSYQVEAFF; CDR3nt: TGTGCCAGCAGCTCCTACCAGGTTGAAGCTTTCTTT